The present TCR beta chain was sequenced within a study of cytomegalovirus exposure and HLA in healthy donors. Overall study: From donors who were HLA-typed, an early data release held about 85 million unique TCRs.

Study observations and caveats: Whilst most TCR sequences proved rare, a subset of public TCRs occurred across many donors. Likely technical artifact: a cluster of highly shared sequence variants.

With 60 Vbeta and 13 Jbeta primers, the PCR was carried out. Measured with immunoSEQ multiplex PCR; TCRdb has only the in-frame clones, and not every one. This repertoire comprises approximately 110,000 clones; its ten largest clones make up 0.59%. About this clone: As yet, its antigen is unknown. Other DNA sequences in the sample encode the same CDR3.

The germline gives CDR1 MNHEY, CDR2 SVGAGI. The CDR3 consists of 15 residues. Trimming took 6 bases from V and 3 from J; bases not matched to a gene: 11. The TCR sequence derives from a man aged 50-60 years in good health and CMV-seronegative. Sequenced input: PBMCs. The chain recombines TRBV6-5 with TRBJ2-7, with TRBD1 identical over 7 bases. The CDR3 sequence: CASSRGQSSSYEQYF. In DNA, the CDR3 is TGTGCCAGCAGCAGGGGACAGTCAAGCAGCTACGAGCAGTACTTC.